A single sample is the source of the 17 T cell receptor beta chains below, sequenced in a study of beta chain features in type 1 diabetes. The sequenced template was cDNA made from the entire isolated RNA. Profiled with immunoSEQ multiplex PCR; TCRdb holds only in-frame clones, not every one. This repertoire shows 400,000 to 500,000 clones, approximately 14% found once; its top ten account for under 0.04%. Sequencing was performed on naive CD4+ T cells from blood. The receptors derive from a young man in good health.

V and J are TRBV30 and TRBJ1-3, with D uncertain. V shed 2 bases and J shed 3 bases, with 11 bases lying between them. Germline assignment: CDR1 GTSNPN and CDR2 SVGIG (reference sequence). The length of the CDR3 is 14 residues. The chain's CDR3 is CAWSRTGIGNTIYF. The CDR3 DNA sequence: TGTGCCTGGAGTAGAACGGGAATTGGAAACACCATATATTTT.

The rearrangement links TRBV18 to TRBJ1-5, with D tentatively TRBD1 (6 bases). Between the trimmed V and J ends, which lost 1 base and 3 bases, there was a span of 16 bases. Germline CDR1 is KGHSH and CDR2 is LQKENI. CDR3 length: 17 residues. The CDR3 sequence is CASSPRLADRNNQPQHF. CDR3 in DNA: TGTGCCAGCTCACCACGGTTGGCCGACAGGAACAATCAGCCCCAGCATTTT. Using reference TRBV18 and TRBJ1-5 for the parts outside the CDR3, the full variable domain is NAGVMQNPRHLVRRRGQEARLRCSPMKGHSHVYWYRQLPEEGLKFMVYLQKENIIDESGMPKERFSAEFPKEGPSILRIQQVVRGDSAAYFCASSPRLADRNNQPQHFGDGTRLSIL.

The chain links TRBV25-1 to TRBJ1-1; D might be TRBD1 (5 bases). V lost 1 base to trimming and J lost 7 bases, with 10 bases between them. This CDR3 contains 13 residues. Germline values: CDR1 MGHDK, CDR2 SYGVNS. The CDR3 reads CASSESWGGEAFF. CDR3 sequence (DNA): TGTGCCAGCAGTGAATCCTGGGGGGGTGAAGCTTTCTTT.

This clone was found a few times. The chain recombines TRBV14 with TRBJ2-7; the D is unclear. Between the trimmed V and J ends, which lost 1 base and 0 bases, there was a span of 7 bases. CDR3 length: 14 residues. Germline values: CDR1 SGHDN, CDR2 FVKESK. In nucleotides, the CDR3 is TGTGCCAGCAGCCAAGTACCTAGCTCCTACGAGCAGTACGTC. Amino acid sequence: CASSQVPSSYEQYV.

CDR3 coding DNA: TGTGCCAGCTCACGGCGGGGCCCGCAAGAGACCCAGTACTTC. Translation gives CASSRRGPQETQYF. The chain is built from TRBV18 and TRBJ2-5; D might be TRBD2 (6 bases). The CDR3 extends over 14 amino acids. V was cut by 4 bases and J by 2 bases, with 11 bases left in between. CDR1 KGHSH and CDR2 LQKENI come from the germline V gene.

The chain has TRBV29-1 and TRBJ2-3; the match to TRBD2 covers 9 bases. Trimming cost V 1 base and J 1 base; bases outside gene matches: 15. This CDR3 spans 19 amino acids. Germline CDR1 and CDR2: SQVTM and ANQGSEA. CDR3: CSVEGGDVAGGPRTDTQYF. For the CDR3, the DNA is TGCAGCGTTGAAGGAGGCGATGTCGCGGGAGGGCCCCGCACAGATACGCAGTATTTT.

The gene calls are TRBV7-8 and TRBJ1-3; no reliable D call. The length of the CDR3 is 13 residues. V was trimmed by 2 bases and J by 5 bases, leaving 7 bases between them. Germline V gene lookup returns CDR1 SGHVS and CDR2 FQNEAQ. The CDR3 sequence: CASSLTDRNTIYF. The CDR3 bases are TGTGCCAGCAGCTTAACTGACCGAAACACCATATATTTT.

This clone was seen more than once but under ten times. This chain connects TRBV9 to TRBJ2-3; D is perhaps TRBD1 (5 bases). The CDR3 is 15 amino acids. Deletions cut 4 bases from V and 3 bases from J, with 15 bases between. In germline, CDR1 is SGDLS, CDR2 YYNGEE. For the CDR3, the DNA is TGTGCCAGCAGCCCTACAGGACGACCAACAGATACGCAGTATTTT. It specifies CASSPTGRPTDTQYF. Based on the CDR3 plus reference TRBV9 and TRBJ2-3, the full variable domain is DSGVTQTPKHLITATGQRVTLRCSPRSGDLSVYWYQQSLDQGLQFLIQYYNGEERAKGNILERFSAQQFPDLHSELNLSSLELGDSALYFCASSPTGRPTDTQYFGPGTRLTVL.

The chain links TRBV15 to TRBJ2-2; a weak D match, TRBD1 (6 bases). The length of the CDR3 is 15 residues. V was clipped by 3 bases and J by 4 bases, with 12 bases between them. Germline assignment: CDR1 LNHNV and CDR2 YYDKDF (reference sequence). CDR3 amino acids: CATSRPRGSTGELFF. CDR3 coding DNA: TGTGCCACCAGCAGGCCCAGGGGCAGCACCGGGGAGCTGTTTTTT.

In its sample, this clone was seen a few times. The chain links TRBV6-4 to TRBJ2-1; D is perhaps TRBD2 (6 bases). This CDR3 spans 16 amino acids. CDR1 MRHNA and CDR2 SNTAGT come from the germline V gene. V lost 3 bases to trimming and J lost 1 base, with 13 bases between them. The CDR3, as DNA: TGTGCCAGCAGTGAGGAGGGGTTAAGTTCCTACAATGAGCAGTTCTTC. Protein product: CASSEEGLSSYNEQFF.

This clone was detected only a few times. Distinct nucleotide sequences in the sample also encode this CDR3. The V call is TRBV5-1, the J call TRBJ2-3; D is perhaps TRBD1 (6 bases). Per the germline V gene, CDR1 is SGHRS and CDR2 is YFSETQ. CDR3 length equals 14 residues. Deletions cut 2 bases from V and 2 bases from J, with 9 bases between. The CDR3 coding sequence is TGCGCCAGCAGCTTAGGACAGAACACAGATACGCAGTATTTT. Residues: CASSLGQNTDTQYF.

The chain links TRBV30 to TRBJ1-5; no reliable D call. Looked up from germline, CDR1 is GTSNPN and CDR2 is SVGIG (reference sequence). The germline V and J ends were trimmed by 7 bases and 7 bases, with 17 bases remaining between them. The CDR3 is made up of 13 amino acids. The CDR3 here is CAFQLWRDQPQHF. The CDR3 bases are TGTGCCTTTCAACTCTGGAGAGACCAGCCCCAGCATTTT.

This clone was detected many times. The rearrangement joins TRBV10-3 to TRBJ2-1, with D hard to call. The V gene's germline CDR1 is ENHRY and CDR2 SYGVKD. Trimming pared 3 bases from V and 5 bases from J, leaving 14 bases between. CDR3 size: 15 residues. CDR3 DNA: TGTGCCATCAGTGAATCTAACCTACGAAACAATGAGCAGTTCTTC. As protein: CAISESNLRNNEQFF.

This clone was counted between two and nine times. The CDR3 sequence: CASSSDRTASSYEQYF. In nucleotides, the CDR3 is TGTGCCAGCAGCTCAGATCGGACAGCGAGCTCCTACGAGCAGTACTTC. This chain joins TRBV27 and TRBJ2-7, with D possibly being TRBD1 (6 bases). V shed 6 bases and J shed 0 bases, with 18 bases lying between them. Germline loops: CDR1 MNHEY, CDR2 SMNVEV (reference sequence). CDR3 length: 16 amino acids.

V gene TRBV25-1 combines with J gene TRBJ2-1; D perhaps matches TRBD1 (6 bases). CDR3 size: 13 residues. Deletions cut 6 bases from V and 10 bases from J, with 16 bases between. Germline V gene lookup returns CDR1 MGHDK and CDR2 SYGVNS. Written as DNA, the CDR3 is TGTGCCAGCAGACAGGGCGCCTTACGGGAGCAGTTCTTC. It codes for CASRQGALREQFF.

The rearrangement joins TRBV21-1 to TRBJ2-7. TRBV21-1 is noted as a pseudogene. This CDR3 contains 15 residues. The CDR3 nucleotides are TGTGCCAGCAGCAAAAGTGCAGGGACGGCCTACGAGCAGTACTTC. Translating gives CASSKSAGTAYEQYF.

The chain recombines TRBV7-9 with TRBJ2-5; D might be TRBD1 (6 bases). The CDR3 extends over 14 amino acids. The germline gives CDR1 SEHNR, CDR2 FQNEAQ (reference sequence). Trimming removed 2 bases from V and 5 bases from J, with 12 bases in between. The CDR3 loop is CASSLRTATETQYF. CDR3 nucleotides: TGTGCCAGCAGCTTACGGACAGCCACTGAGACCCAGTACTTC.